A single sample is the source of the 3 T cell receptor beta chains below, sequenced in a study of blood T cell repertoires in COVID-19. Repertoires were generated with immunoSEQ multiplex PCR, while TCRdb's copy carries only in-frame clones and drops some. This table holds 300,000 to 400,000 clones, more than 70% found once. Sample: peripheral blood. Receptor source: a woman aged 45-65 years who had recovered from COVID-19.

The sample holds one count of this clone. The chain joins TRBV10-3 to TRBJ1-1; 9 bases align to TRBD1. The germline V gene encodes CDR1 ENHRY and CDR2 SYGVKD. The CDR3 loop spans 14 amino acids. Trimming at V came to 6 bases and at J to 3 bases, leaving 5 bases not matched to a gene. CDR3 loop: CAISPTGGDTEAFF. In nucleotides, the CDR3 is TGTGCCATCAGCCCGACAGGGGGTGACACTGAAGCTTTCTTT.

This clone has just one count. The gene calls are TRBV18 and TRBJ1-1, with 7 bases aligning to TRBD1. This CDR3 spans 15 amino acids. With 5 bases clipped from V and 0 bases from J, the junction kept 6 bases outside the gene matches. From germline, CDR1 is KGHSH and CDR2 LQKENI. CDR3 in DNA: TGTGCCAGCTCAGCCGGGACAGTTATGAACACTGAAGCTTTCTTT. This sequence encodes CASSAGTVMNTEAFF.

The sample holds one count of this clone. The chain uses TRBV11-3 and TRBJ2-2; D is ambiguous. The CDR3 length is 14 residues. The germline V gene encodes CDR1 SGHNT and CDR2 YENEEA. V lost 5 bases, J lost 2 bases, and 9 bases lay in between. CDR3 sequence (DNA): TGTGCCAGCAGCCAGAACCCTAACACCGGGGAGCTGTTTTTT. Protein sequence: CASSQNPNTGELFF.